The sequence of this T cell receptor (beta chain) was determined in a study of T cells after yellow fever vaccination. Across the whole study: SMART-Seq v4 Ultra Low Input prepared libraries from low-cell fractions. Study-wide results and caveats: Most primary-vaccination clones reappeared after the booster (less than 98% CD4, approximately 88% CD8). One caveat is that FACS-sorted repertoires could contain abundant clonotypes contaminating from the bulk population.

The length of the CDR3 is 18 residues. Germline V gene lookup returns CDR1 SQVTM and CDR2 ANQGSEA. Germline trimming cut 3 bases from V and 3 bases from J; bases unmatched to any gene: 16. One entry per CDR3 protein results from TCRdb running MiXCR on the 5' RACE reads. The sample includes about 300,000 distinct CDR3 sequences, 6.8% of them seen just once. This clonotype was observed at least ten times. Antigen unknown. The chain carries TRBV29-1 and TRBJ2-1; 8 nucleotides line up with TRBD1. The TCR originated in a man between 18 and 29 years old who received the YFV17D yellow fever vaccine. The specimen was PBMCs, collected around 45 days after the first yellow fever vaccination. The CDR3 sequence: CSVDRGTGNVAHYNEQFF. The CDR3 DNA sequence: TGCAGCGTTGACAGAGGGACAGGCAACGTCGCCCACTACAATGAGCAGTTCTTC.